The sequence of this T cell receptor beta chain was determined in a study of vaccination effects on CD4 cells after COVID-19. Study-wide context: Samples gathered post-vaccine arrived a median of 72 days past the second dose.

ViraFEST assay sequencing came after antigen-specific CD4+ T cells were expanded with viral peptide pools. The culture ran for 10 days before CD4+ T cells were isolated. Two-dose BNT162b2 or mRNA-1273 vaccination was given to participants. Vaccinees lacked prior SARS-CoV-2 infection and tested negative for nucleocapsid antibodies. The CDR3 runs to 13 residues. J gave up 7 bases and V 10 bases, and 7 bases lay outside the gene matches. Sequenced by immunoSEQ multiplex PCR; TCRdb stores in-frame clones only, minus some. The table lists around 46,000 clones, about 74% of them singletons, with about 15% in the top ten. Details on this clone: Antigen: not known.

The clonotype was recovered from a human donor who received a COVID-19 vaccine. This chain links TRBV12-3 or TRBV12-4 with TRBJ2-1; 10 bases match TRBD2. The input for sequencing was CD4+ T cells from PBMCs cultured with HCoV-OC43 spike peptides, taken after COVID-19 vaccination. This sample's subset: HCoV-OC43 spike overlapping peptide pool stimulation. The CDR3 protein is CANKREGYNEQFF. As DNA, the CDR3 is TGTGCCAACAAGCGGGAGGGTTATAATGAGCAGTTCTTC.